This T cell receptor beta chain stems from a study of shared clonotypes between healthy human individuals. CD8 cells regarded as naive lacked CD45RO, were positively chosen for CCR7, and omitted terminally differentiated effector memory CD45RA+ cells. Sequencing used immunoSEQ multiplex PCR; TCRdb keeps in-frame clones, though not all of them. The sample contains just over 2,000,000 clones, approximately 94% of which appear only once. The V and J ends lost 1 base and 3 bases, in that order; junction bases with no gene match: 0. Germline CDR1 SQVTM, CDR2 ANQGSEA. This CDR3 spans 13 amino acids. V usage is TRBV29-1 and J usage is TRBJ2-5, with 9 bases that match TRBD1. The clonotype originates from a man aged 18 to 30 in good health. Source material: naive CD8+ T cells sorted from blood. CDR3 coding DNA: TGCAGCGTTGAAGGGACAGGGGAAGAGACCCAGTACTTC. Amino acid sequence: CSVEGTGEETQYF.